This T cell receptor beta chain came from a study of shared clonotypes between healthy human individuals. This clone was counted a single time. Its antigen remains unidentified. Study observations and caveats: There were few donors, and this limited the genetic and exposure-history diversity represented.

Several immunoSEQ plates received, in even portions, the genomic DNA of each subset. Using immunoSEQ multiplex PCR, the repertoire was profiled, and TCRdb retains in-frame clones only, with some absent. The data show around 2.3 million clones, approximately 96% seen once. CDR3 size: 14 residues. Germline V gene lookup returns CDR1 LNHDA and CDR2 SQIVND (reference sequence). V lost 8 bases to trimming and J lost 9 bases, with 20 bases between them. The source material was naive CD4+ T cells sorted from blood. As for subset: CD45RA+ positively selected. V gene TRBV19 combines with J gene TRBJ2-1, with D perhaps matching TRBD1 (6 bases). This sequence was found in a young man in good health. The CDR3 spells CASRGQIRVGEQFF. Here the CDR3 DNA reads TGTGCCAGTCGTGGACAGATCCGTGTTGGTGAGCAGTTCTTC.